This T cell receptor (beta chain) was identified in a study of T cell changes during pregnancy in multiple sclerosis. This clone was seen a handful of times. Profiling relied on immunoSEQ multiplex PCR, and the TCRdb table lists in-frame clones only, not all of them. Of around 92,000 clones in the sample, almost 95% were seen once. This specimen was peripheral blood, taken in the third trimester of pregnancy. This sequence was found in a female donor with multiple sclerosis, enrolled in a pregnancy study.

CDR3 sequence: CASSQVQGNQPQHF. Written as DNA, the CDR3 is TGCGCCAGCAGCCAAGTACAGGGCAATCAGCCCCAGCATTTT. The chain combines TRBV4-1 with TRBJ1-5; tentatively, D is TRBD1 (5 bases). Germline CDR1 and CDR2: MGHRA and YSYEKL. The CDR3 covers 14 residues. Between the trimmed V and J ends, which lost 1 base and 2 bases, there was a span of 6 bases.